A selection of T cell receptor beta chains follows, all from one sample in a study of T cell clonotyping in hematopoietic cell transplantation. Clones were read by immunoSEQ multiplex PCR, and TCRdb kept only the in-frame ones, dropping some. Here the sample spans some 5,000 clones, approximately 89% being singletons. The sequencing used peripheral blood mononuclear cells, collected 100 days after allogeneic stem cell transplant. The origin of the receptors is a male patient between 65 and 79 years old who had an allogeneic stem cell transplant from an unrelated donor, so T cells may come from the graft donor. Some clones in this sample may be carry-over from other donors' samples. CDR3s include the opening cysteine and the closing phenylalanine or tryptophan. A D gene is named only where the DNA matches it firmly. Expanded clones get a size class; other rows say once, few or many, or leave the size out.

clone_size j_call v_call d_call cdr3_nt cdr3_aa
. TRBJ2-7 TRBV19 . TGTGCCAGTAGTGTTACTCGGGGGAGTAACTATGGCGAGCAGTACTTC CASSVTRGSNYGEQYF
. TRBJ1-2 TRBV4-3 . TGCGCCAGCAGCCAAGAACCGGGAGTAAACTATGGCTACACCTTC CASSQEPGVNYGYTF
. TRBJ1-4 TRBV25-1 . TGTGCCAGCAGTGCCGCCGGGACAAAGGAAAAACTGTTTTTT CASSAAGTKEKLFF
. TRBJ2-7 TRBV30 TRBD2 TGTGCCTGGAGCAAGGAGATAGCGGGAGGCGCCTCCTACGAGCAGTACTTC CAWSKEIAGGASYEQYF
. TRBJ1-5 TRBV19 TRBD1 TGTGCCAGTAGTATATGGACAGGCCGTGATCAGCCCCAGCATTTT CASSIWTGRDQPQHF
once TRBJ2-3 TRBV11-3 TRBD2 TGTGCCAGCAGCTTCGGGACTAGCGAACTCACAGATACGCAGTATTTT CASSFGTSELTDTQYF
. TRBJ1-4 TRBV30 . TGTGCCTGGAGTGTAGGGACAACTAATGAAAAACTGTTTTTT CAWSVGTTNEKLFF
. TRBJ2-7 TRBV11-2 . TGTGCCAGCGCCGGTTTCGCTGCCTACGAGCAGTACTTC CASAGFAAYEQYF
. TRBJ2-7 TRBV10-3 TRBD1 TGTGCCATCAGTGAGTCGACTCGGGCAGGGGGCCAGCGCGAGCAGTACTTC CAISESTRAGGQREQYF
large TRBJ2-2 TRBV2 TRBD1 TGTGCCGGGGACAGGGGGCTCACCGGGGAGCTGTTTTTT CAGDRGLTGELFF
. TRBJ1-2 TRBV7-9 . TGTGCCAGCAGCTTATCAACAGGGCTCGGATATGGCTACACCTTC CASSLSTGLGYGYTF
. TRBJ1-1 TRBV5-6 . TGTGCCAGCAGCTTGATGGGGGACCTAGAAGCTTTCTTT CASSLMGDLEAFF
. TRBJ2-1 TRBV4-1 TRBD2 TGCGCCAGCAGCCAAGGACTAGCGGGCCCATCAAACTGGGTGTTCTTC CASSQGLAGPSNWVFF
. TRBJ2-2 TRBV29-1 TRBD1 TGCAGCGCTCGAGCCGGGACAGCGATGAACACCGGGGAGCTGTTTTTT CSARAGTAMNTGELFF
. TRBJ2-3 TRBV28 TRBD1 TGTGCCAGCAGTTTGACGACAGGGGCCAAGGGTTGGGATACGCAGTATTTT CASSLTTGAKGWDTQYF
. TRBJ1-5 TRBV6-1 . TGTGCCACCCAAGGGTACAATCAGCCCCAGCATTTT CATQGYNQPQHF
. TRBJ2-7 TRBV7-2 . TGTGCCAGCAGCTTAGGAGGGGCTCTGACCTACGAGCAGTACTTC CASSLGGALTYEQYF
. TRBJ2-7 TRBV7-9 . TGTGCCAGCAGCTTGGTGGCAGGTTACCACGAGCAGTACTTC CASSLVAGYHEQYF
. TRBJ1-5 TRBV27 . TGTGCCAGCAGTTACAGGGTTAATCAGCCCCAGCATTTT CASSYRVNQPQHF
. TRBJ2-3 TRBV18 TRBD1 TGTGCCAGCTCATCCGGCACAGGGGGAGATACGCAGTATTTT CASSSGTGGDTQYF
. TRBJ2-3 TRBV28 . TGTGCCAGCAGCCCCGTGGGGTTCGGGGATACGCAGTATTTT CASSPVGFGDTQYF
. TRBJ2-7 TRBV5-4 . TGTGCCAGCAGCGCATCAGGGGACACCTACTACGAGCAGTACTTC CASSASGDTYYEQYF
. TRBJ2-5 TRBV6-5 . TGTGCCAGCAGGTCCGGGGTTGCTAAAGAGACCCAGTACTTC CASRSGVAKETQYF
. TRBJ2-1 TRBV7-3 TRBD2 TGTGCCAGCAGCTTAGCGGGAGGGCCCAATGAGCAGTTCTTC CASSLAGGPNEQFF
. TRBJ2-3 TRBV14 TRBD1 TGTGCCAGCAGCCGAAGGGGGCGACCAGATACGCAGTATTTT CASSRRGRPDTQYF
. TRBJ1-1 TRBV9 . TGTGCCAGCAGCACTCTGGGGGACACTGAAGCTTTCTTT CASSTLGDTEAFF
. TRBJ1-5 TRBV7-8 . TGTGCCAGCAGCTTAGCGGGGCAGATCAATCAGCCCCAGCATTTT CASSLAGQINQPQHF
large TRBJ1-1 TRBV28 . TGTGCCAGCAGTCAAGTCCTGGACACTGAAGCTTTCTTT CASSQVLDTEAFF
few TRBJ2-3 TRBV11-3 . TGTGCCAGCAGCTTTCGACAGGGCACAGATACGCAGTATTTT CASSFRQGTDTQYF
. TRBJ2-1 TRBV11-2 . TGTGCCAGCAGCTTAGTGAGTGGACTTCGGAGTCACAATGAGCAGTTCTTC CASSLVSGLRSHNEQFF
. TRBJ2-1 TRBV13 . TGTGCCAGCATCTTAGGAGGAGTCTACAATGAGCAGTTCTTC CASILGGVYNEQFF
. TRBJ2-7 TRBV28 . TGTGCCAGCACCCAAGCCTACGAGCAGTACTTC CASTQAYEQYF
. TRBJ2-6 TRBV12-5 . TGTGCTAGTGGTTGCGGATCTTCAGGACAAAGTCGGGCCAACGTCCTGACTTTC CASGCGSSGQSRANVLTF
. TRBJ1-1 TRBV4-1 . TGCGCCAGCAGCCAAGTGGTGGGCACTGAAGCTTTCTTT CASSQVVGTEAFF
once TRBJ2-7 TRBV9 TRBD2 TGTGCCAGCAGTCCAGGAGACGGGGGGTACGAGCAGTACTTC CASSPGDGGYEQYF
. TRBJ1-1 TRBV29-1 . TGCAGCGCCCGCCTACCACCAAACACTGAAGCTTTCTTT CSARLPPNTEAFF
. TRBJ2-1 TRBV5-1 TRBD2 TGCGCCAGCAGCCTTCCCAGCGGGAGTGGCAATGAGCAGTTCTTC CASSLPSGSGNEQFF
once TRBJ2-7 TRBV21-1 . TGTGCCAGCAGCAAATACGGGGTGGGGTTCTACGAGCAGTACTTC CASSKYGVGFYEQYF
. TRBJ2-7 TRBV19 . TGTGCCAGTAGTAGTAAACAGGGGAGGTCCTCCTACGAGCAGTACTTC CASSSKQGRSSYEQYF
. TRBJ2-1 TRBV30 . TGTGCCTGGAGTCCCCCAGCGGGTTTCTCCTACAATGAGCAGTTCTTC CAWSPPAGFSYNEQFF
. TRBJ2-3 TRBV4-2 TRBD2 TGTGCCAGCAGCCAGGATCTATGGACTAGCGGTAGCACAGATACGCAGTATTTT CASSQDLWTSGSTDTQYF
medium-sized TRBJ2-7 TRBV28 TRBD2 TGTGCCAGCACCCTAGCGGGAGACTCCTACGAGCAGTACTTC CASTLAGDSYEQYF